This TCR beta chain emerged from a study of T cell responses to AZD1222 COVID-19 vaccine. Study findings and constraints: Spike-wide vaccine-associated CD4 TCRs dominated at 160-218 and 743-854.

Unmatched junction bases numbered 2, after V lost 4 bases and J lost 2 bases. The CDR3 sequence is 13 residues long. The germline V gene has CDR1 SGHVS and CDR2 FNYEAQ. Produced via immunoSEQ multiplex PCR; TCRdb's table is partial and in-frame only. The table lists about 96,000 clones, roughly 90% of them singletons. In the case of this clone: Its antigen is undetermined.

The chain combines TRBV7-6 with TRBJ2-7; 7 bases are shared with TRBD1. This TCR derives from an adult in good health. The sample in question was peripheral blood, obtained on day 0 of AZD1222 vaccination. CDR3 nucleotides: TGTGCCAGCAGCTGGGACAGCGCCTACGAGCAGTACTTC. Its protein product is CASSWDSAYEQYF. Complete variable domain (other parts from reference TRBV7-6 and TRBJ2-7): GAGVSQSPRYKVTKRGQDVALRCDPISGHVSLYWYRQALGQGPEFLTYFNYEAQQDKSGLPNDRFSAERPEGSISTLTIQRTEQRDSAMYRCASSWDSAYEQYFGPGTRLTVT.